Listed below are T cell receptor beta chains from one sample, sequenced in a study of blood T cell repertoires in COVID-19. Clones were read by immunoSEQ multiplex PCR, and TCRdb kept only the in-frame ones, dropping some. The data contain 200,000 to 300,000 clones, approximately 89% of them singletons. Sequenced sample: PBMCs or T cells enriched from blood (not recorded which). The receptors shown here come from a woman aged 40 to 50 with acute COVID-19. Both conserved end residues are part of each CDR3. D genes are given only for firm matches. Only part of the rows carry a size: once, few, many, or a class if the clone is expanded.

>TRBV4-2|-|TRBJ1-6|-
CASSIRQDSPLHF
TGTGCCAGCAGCATCCGACAGGATTCACCCCTCCACTTT
>TRBV5-1|-|TRBJ2-1|TRBD2
CASSPGPSGLKSYNEQFF
TGCGCCAGCAGCCCGGGTCCTAGCGGGCTCAAATCCTACAATGAGCAGTTCTTC
>TRBV28|-|TRBJ1-4|TRBD1
CASVPPGQGVEKLFF
TGTGCCAGCGTTCCCCCGGGACAGGGGGTAGAAAAACTGTTTTTT
>TRBV3-1/TRBV3-2|-|TRBJ1-1|-
CASKDSSNTEAFF
TGTGCCAGCAAGGACTCTTCGAACACTGAAGCTTTCTTT
>TRBV5-1|-|TRBJ2-1|TRBD2
CASSLRTSGYNEQFF
TGCGCCAGCAGCTTGCGGACTAGCGGATACAATGAGCAGTTCTTC
>TRBV5-1|-|TRBJ2-5|TRBD1
CASSLGQGQETQYF
TGCGCCAGCAGCTTAGGACAGGGCCAAGAGACCCAGTACTTC
>TRBV30|-|TRBJ1-1|TRBD1
CAWAGQGETEAFF
TGTGCCTGGGCCGGACAGGGAGAGACTGAAGCTTTCTTT
>TRBV2|-|TRBJ2-7|-
CASSVQGSGEQYF
TGTGCCAGCAGTGTTCAGGGGTCGGGCGAGCAGTACTTC
>TRBV12-3/TRBV12-4|-|TRBJ1-5|TRBD1
CASSPGQNQPQHF
TGTGCCAGCAGTCCGGGACAGAATCAGCCCCAGCATTTT
>TRBV28|-|TRBJ2-5|TRBD1
CATSQGAYETQYF
TGTGCCACCTCACAGGGGGCCTACGAGACCCAGTACTTC
>TRBV30|-|TRBJ2-5|-
CAWTHGGLRETQYF
TGTGCCTGGACCCACGGAGGACTACGAGAGACCCAGTACTTC
>TRBV5-4|-|TRBJ1-5|-
CASSLDRNQPQHF
TGTGCCAGCAGCTTGGACAGAAATCAGCCCCAGCATTTT
>TRBV9|-|TRBJ2-1|TRBD2
CASSRTSGLGEQFF
TGTGCCAGCTCGAGGACTAGTGGACTGGGGGAGCAGTTCTTC
>TRBV7-2|-|TRBJ2-1|-
CASSHPGPYNEQFF
TGTGCCAGCAGCCATCCTGGGCCCTACAATGAGCAGTTCTTC
>TRBV6-2/TRBV6-3|-|TRBJ1-5|TRBD1
CASSYNRDRGHSNQPQHF
TGTGCCAGCAGTTACAACCGGGACAGGGGGCATAGCAATCAGCCCCAGCATTTT
>TRBV15|-|TRBJ2-1|-
CATSRPRGDNEQFF
TGTGCCACCAGCAGACCACGGGGTGACAATGAGCAGTTCTTC
>TRBV6-5|-|TRBJ2-1|TRBD2
CASSPLSGSYGEQFF
TGTGCCAGCAGTCCTCTCAGCGGGAGTTATGGTGAGCAGTTCTTC
>TRBV3-1/TRBV3-2|-|TRBJ2-4|TRBD1
CASSRTGNWDIQYF
TGTGCCAGCAGCCGGACAGGAAATTGGGACATTCAGTACTTC
>TRBV30|-|TRBJ1-1|TRBD1
CAWGDRDTEAFF
TGTGCCTGGGGTGACAGGGACACTGAAGCTTTCTTT
>TRBV12-3/TRBV12-4|-|TRBJ1-2|-
CASSPGLYGYTF
TGTGCCAGCAGCCCAGGGCTGTATGGCTACACCTTC
>TRBV2|-|TRBJ1-1|TRBD1
CASSDRTGDTEAFF
TGTGCCAGCAGTGATAGGACAGGGGACACTGAAGCTTTCTTT
>TRBV5-6|-|TRBJ1-6|-
CASSRPGTGGSPLHF
TGTGCCAGCAGTCGTCCCGGGACCGGGGGTTCACCCCTCCACTTT
>TRBV15|-|TRBJ1-6|-
CATSRAGVVSYNSPLHF
TGTGCCACCAGCAGAGCAGGGGTTGTCTCCTATAATTCACCCCTCCACTTT
>TRBV7-8|-|TRBJ1-2|-
CASSLDRGNYGYTF
TGTGCCAGCAGCTTAGATAGGGGAAACTATGGCTACACCTTC
>TRBV6-1|-|TRBJ1-2|TRBD1
CASSEAPGQGYGYTF
TGTGCCAGCAGTGAAGCGCCGGGACAGGGGTATGGCTACACCTTC
>TRBV6-6|-|TRBJ2-7|-
CASSSDSRGEQYF
TGTGCCAGCAGTTCGGACAGCCGAGGGGAGCAGTACTTC
>TRBV6-5|-|TRBJ1-2|-
CASSYSNSRNYGYTF
TGTGCCAGCAGTTACTCGAACAGCCGCAACTATGGCTACACCTTC
>TRBV5-1|-|TRBJ2-1|TRBD1
CASSLGDRGVMSYNEQFF
TGCGCCAGCAGCTTGGGGGACAGGGGAGTTATGAGCTACAATGAGCAGTTCTTC
>TRBV20-1|-|TRBJ1-1|TRBD1
CSASRDRGNTEAFF
TGCAGTGCTAGTCGTGACAGGGGGAACACTGAAGCTTTCTTT
>TRBV4-3|once|TRBJ2-1|-
CASSQDFGGGFDEQFF
TGCGCCAGCAGCCAAGATTTTGGCGGGGGCTTCGATGAGCAGTTCTTC
>TRBV24-1|few|TRBJ1-2|-
CATSDSGHGYTF
TGTGCCACCAGTGATTCTGGGCATGGCTACACCTTC
>TRBV3-1/TRBV3-2|-|TRBJ1-1|TRBD1
CASSQGTGEAFF
TGTGCCAGCAGCCAAGGGACAGGTGAAGCTTTCTTT
>TRBV6-5|-|TRBJ1-6|TRBD1
CASSRRVGGLSPLHF
TGTGCCAGCAGTCGGCGAGTAGGGGGCCTTTCACCCCTCCACTTT
>TRBV2|-|TRBJ1-4|-
CASFRSPGLEKLFF
TGTGCCAGTTTCAGGAGTCCAGGGCTTGAAAAACTGTTTTTT
>TRBV6-2/TRBV6-3|-|TRBJ1-5|TRBD1
CASSYSTGDTYQPQHF
TGTGCCAGCAGTTACTCGACAGGGGACACTTATCAGCCCCAGCATTTT
>TRBV14|-|TRBJ2-3|TRBD2
CASTPLGLAGGPDTQYF
TGTGCCAGCACCCCCCTTGGTTTAGCGGGGGGGCCAGATACGCAGTATTTT
>TRBV5-1|-|TRBJ1-1|TRBD1
CASRGAGQENTEAFF
TGCGCCAGCAGAGGAGCGGGACAGGAGAACACTGAAGCTTTCTTT
>TRBV4-1|once|TRBJ2-4|TRBD2
CASSQGLAGGGAKNIQYF
TGCGCCAGCAGCCAAGGGCTAGCGGGAGGCGGGGCCAAAAACATTCAGTACTTC